This T cell receptor beta chain emerged from a study of blood T cell repertoires in COVID-19. Across the whole study: The samples span acute and convalescent COVID-19 from the United States, Italy and Spain. Nucleic acid was either cDNA or gDNA, and it came from T cells, B-cell-depleted T cells, or PBMCs.

Germline values: CDR1 LNHDA, CDR2 SQIVND (reference sequence). The CDR3 is made up of 16 amino acids. V lost 2 bases, J lost 0 bases, and 11 bases lay in between. In the original workflow: Reference gene primer amplification gave nucleated cell count estimates. TCRdb keeps only in-frame clones here, not all; method: immunoSEQ multiplex PCR. That table gives V, J and clone size, and the DNA gave D and trimming. The sample shows roughly 40,000 clones, roughly 84% of them seen only once. The genes are TRBV19 and TRBJ2-1, with a tentative D call TRBD1 (5 bases). The origin of this receptor is a man in his 70s with acute or convalescent COVID-19. Specimen: peripheral blood. CDR3 bases: TGTGCCAGTAGTATACAGGGTTTGGGCTCCTACAATGAGCAGTTCTTC. Its protein is CASSIQGLGSYNEQFF.